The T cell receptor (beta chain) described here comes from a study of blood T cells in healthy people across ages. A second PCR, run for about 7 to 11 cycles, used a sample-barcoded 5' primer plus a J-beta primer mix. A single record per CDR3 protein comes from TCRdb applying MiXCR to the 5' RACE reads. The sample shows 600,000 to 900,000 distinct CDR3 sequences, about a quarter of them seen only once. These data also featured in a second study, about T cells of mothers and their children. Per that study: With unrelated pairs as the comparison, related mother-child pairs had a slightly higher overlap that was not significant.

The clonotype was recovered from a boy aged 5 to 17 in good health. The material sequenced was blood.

CDR3 sequence: CASSQGGGDTQYF. CDR3 bases: TGTGCCAGCAGCCAGGGGGGGGGAGATACGCAGTATTTT. This rearrangement joins TRBV7-6 to TRBJ2-3; TRBD1 or TRBD2 may be the D gene (7 bases each). The CDR3 extends over 13 amino acids. V lost 5 bases to trimming and J lost 5 bases, with 11 bases between them. The germline gives CDR1 SGHVS, CDR2 FNYEAQ.